A single T cell receptor (beta chain) is shown here with its context. What antigen it recognizes has not been identified. Per-base quality was not reported, and no clone a single base away is much larger than it. This sample is drawn from a study of vaccination effects on CD4 cells after COVID-19 (dated by TCRdb to between 2021 and 2024). For the wider study: Three convalescent patients were sampled early (day +14) and late (day +241, +227, +161 respectively) after vaccination. Across the study, the median time from the second dose to post-vaccine sampling was 72 days (range 14 to 241). The study compared SARS-CoV-2 spike-specific CD4+ TCR repertoires before and after mRNA vaccination in COVID-19 convalescent patients and infection-naive vaccine recipients. The full study included 10 to 11 COVID-19 convalescent patients and a few SARS-CoV-2-naive healthy vaccine recipients. The Oncomine TCR Beta short-read assay on an Illumina iSeq 100 was used to sequence cultures from other donors in the study.

To prepare the library, the immunoSEQ multiplex PCR assay was applied. DNA from the CD4+ T cells that had been cultured and isolated underwent TCR beta CDR3 sequencing. For the original study's pipeline: Non-productive TCR sequences were removed and reads were trimmed to the CDR3 region, keeping CDR3s of at least 7 amino acids. Antigen-specific clonotypes were identified using the MANAFEST web app by comparison of expansion in peptide wells against reference cultures. To count as positive, a clone had to show expansion at FDR<0.05 compared with the reference and with all other wells, an odds ratio above 5, and a frequency above 0.1% in two replicate wells. Cross-reactive clonotypes were defined as significantly expanded in SARS-CoV-2 spike wells and in at least one common cold coronavirus spike condition. CDR3 similarity was assessed by Levenshtein distance with the stringdist R package, and unrooted trees were built with ape in R 3.6.1. TCRdb obtained this table from immuneACCESS and retained in-frame rearrangements with V and J assigned. These tables miss some clones; where compared with another copy, unresolved V genes account for less than half of the shortfall, and the remainder is unexplained. The D gene and trimming were derived from the DNA, and the V and J assignments and clone size from that table. The sample table contains some 17,000 clones; only one count was recorded for less than 85% of them. Approximately 20% of the sample is taken by the ten largest.

The ViraFEST assay stimulated PBMC with viral peptide pools and then used TCR sequencing to identify antigen-specific CD4+ T cell clonotypes by expansion. After less than 13 days of culture, CD4+ T cells were isolated with the EasySep CD4+ T cell isolation kit. Convalescent patients had PCR-confirmed SARS-CoV-2 infection between March and December 2020, before Alpha, Beta and Delta variants emerged in the United States. Two doses of either the BNT162b2 or the mRNA-1273 mRNA SARS-CoV-2 vaccine were administered to participants. Each well held 1.5 million to 2 million PBMC cultured in IMDM containing approximately 5.3% human AB serum, around 9.3 IU/ml IL-2 and gentamicin, along with around 11 ug/ml peptides. Half of the culture medium was replaced with fresh IL-2-containing medium on days 3 and 7. Unless noted otherwise, every peptide stimulation condition was cultured in triplicate wells. PBMC were separated from whole blood using Ficoll-Paque Plus gradient centrifugation and were then either cryopreserved at -140C or used fresh. Overlapping peptide pools spanned the spike proteins of SARS-CoV-2 and the common cold coronaviruses HCoV-NL63, HCoV-OC43 and HCoV-229E. Genomic DNA was extracted from cultured CD4+ T cells with the QIAamp micro DNA kit.

The CDR3, cysteine through phenylalanine, is 16 amino acids long. Solely the CDR3 DNA is kept, with 48 bases framed from the first base. Trimming removed 4 bases from V and 7 bases from J; the gene matches leave 11 bases unexplained. The germline V gene (reference sequence) sets CDR1 to MNHEY and CDR2 to SMNVEV. Beyond this particular receptor, the publication reports: Both infection-induced and vaccine-induced clones contracted markedly at late post-vaccination timepoints, which is consistent with waning T cell responses. In convalescent patients, the post-vaccine spike-reactive repertoire consisted mainly of new vaccine-induced clones, largely distinct from infection-induced clones. Only a small number of convalescent patients were included, and no early post-infection timepoints were available, which limited the study.

This sample comprised CD4+ T cells from PBMCs cultured with SARS-CoV-2 spike peptides, obtained after COVID-19 vaccination. The label giving this sample's cell subset or site can be read as: SARS-CoV-2 spike overlapping peptide pool stimulation. The receptor comes from a human donor who had a prior SARS-CoV-2 infection. Recombination linked TRBV27 to TRBJ1-4, with 8 bases in between that match TRBD1. The CDR3 amino acid sequence is: CASSSGQASIAEKLFF. The nucleotide sequence is given as TGTGCCAGCAGTTCGGGACAGGCATCTATCGCTGAAAAACTGTTTTTT.